This T cell receptor (beta chain) was profiled in a study of blood T cell repertoires in COVID-19. Turning to the study itself: The United States, Italy and Spain provided the acute and convalescent COVID-19 samples. The cDNA or gDNA used as material had been derived from T cells, B-cell-depleted T cells, or PBMCs.

Germline V lookup: CDR1 DFQATT, CDR2 SNEGSKA (reference sequence). The CDR3 is 16 amino acids. V was cut by 3 bases and J by 5 bases, with 22 bases left in between. As handled by the study authors: By means of reference gene primer amplification, nucleated cell counts were estimated. Produced via immunoSEQ multiplex PCR; TCRdb's table is partial and in-frame only. Clone size and V and J calls were adopted from that table, with D and trimming inferred from the DNA. The sample comprises approximately 290,000 clones, approximately 90% of which are singletons, and 0.75% to 0.9% rests with the top ten. This clone has more than one count but fewer than ten.

The sequence was collected from a man aged 25 to 45 with acute or convalescent COVID-19. The chain carries TRBV20-1 and TRBJ1-2; the D gene is possibly TRBD1 (6 bases). The sequencing sample was made of peripheral blood. The CDR3 region has the DNA TGCAGTGCTAGTTCTCTTGGGGACACAAGCTTTTATGGCTACACCTTC. Its translation is CSASSLGDTSFYGYTF.